These 24 T cell receptor beta chains were sequenced from one sample in a study of blood T cell repertoires in COVID-19. Assay: immunoSEQ multiplex PCR; the TCRdb copy retains only in-frame clones and omits some. There are roughly 170,000 clones in the sample; roughly nine tenths occur only once, and less than 25% lies in the top ten. Material: peripheral blood. The receptor set was obtained from a man in his 70s with active or convalescent COVID-19.

The chain uses TRBV3-1 (or the pseudogene TRBV3-2) and TRBJ2-1; D not resolved. The CDR3 has 13 residues. In germline, CDR1 is LGHDT, CDR2 YNNKEL (reference sequence). V lost 1 base, J lost 8 bases, and 9 bases lay in between. The CDR3 nucleotides are TGTGCCAGCAGCCAAGGAGGCGCGGATGAGCAGTTCTTC. Its protein is CASSQGGADEQFF.

The V gene is TRBV15, the J gene TRBJ2-6; no reliable D call. The CDR3 is 13 amino acids. V was shortened by 9 bases and J by 0 bases, with 6 bases between the two germline ends. CDR1 is LNHNV and CDR2 is YYDKDF in the germline V gene (reference sequence). The CDR3 DNA is TGTGCCACTAAGCTCTCTGGGGCCAACGTCCTGACTTTC. Encoded protein: CATKLSGANVLTF.

The V and J genes are TRBV18 and TRBJ1-2, with 9 bases identical to TRBD1. The germline V gene encodes CDR1 KGHSH and CDR2 LQKENI. This CDR3 has 16 amino acids. Trimming at V came to 2 bases and at J to 7 bases, leaving 11 bases not matched to a gene. The CDR3 loop is CASSPSETGGDSGYTF. CDR3 DNA: TGTGCCAGCTCACCATCTGAGACAGGGGGTGATTCTGGCTACACCTTC.

The chain recombines TRBV6-2 or TRBV6-3 with TRBJ1-1; 7 positions match TRBD1. CDR1 and CDR2 from the germline V gene are MNHEY and SVGEGT. This CDR3 is 15 amino acids long. Trimming removed 2 bases from V and 6 bases from J; junction bases left unmatched: 9. CDR3 residues: CASSYRGQFVSEAFF. The CDR3 region has the DNA TGTGCCAGCAGTTACAGGGGACAGTTTGTCTCTGAAGCTTTCTTT.

The genes are TRBV11-2 and TRBJ2-7, with 8 bases that match TRBD1. The CDR3 extends over 16 amino acids. Unmatched junction bases numbered 7, after V lost 0 bases and J lost 3 bases. CDR1 is SGHAT and CDR2 is FQNNGV in the germline V gene. For the CDR3, the DNA is TGTGCCAGCAGCTTAGAGGGGGGACAGGTGCTCTACGAGCAGTACTTC. Amino acid sequence: CASSLEGGQVLYEQYF.

The chain carries TRBV27 and TRBJ2-2, with 7 bases lining up with TRBD1. V shed 5 bases and J 6 bases; nucleotides not matched to a gene: 12. Germline V gene data show CDR1 as MNHEY and CDR2 as SMNVEV (reference sequence). The CDR3 runs to 16 residues. This chain's CDR3 is CASSPPTGKVSGELFF. In DNA form, the CDR3 reads TGTGCCAGCAGTCCCCCGACAGGGAAGGTGTCCGGGGAGCTGTTTTTT.

The chain employs TRBV5-1 and TRBJ2-5, with 7 bases fitting TRBD1. After removal of 0 bases from V and 2 bases from J, the junction contained 4 bases not matched to a gene. Germline V CDR1 and CDR2: SGHRS, YFSETQ. CDR3 length: 15 residues. The CDR3 loop reads CASSLVPTGQETQYF. CDR3 nucleotide sequence: TGCGCCAGCAGCTTGGTACCGACAGGGCAAGAGACCCAGTACTTC.

The chain employs TRBV4-1 and TRBJ2-3; D is ambiguous. The CDR3 covers 13 residues. With 4 bases removed from V and 0 bases from J, the gap between germline ends came to 5 bases. Germline V lookup: CDR1 MGHRA, CDR2 YSYEKL. CDR3: CASSLSSTDTQYF. The CDR3 DNA sequence: TGCGCCAGCAGCCTTAGTAGCACAGATACGCAGTATTTT.

This clone was seen a single time. The V gene is TRBV30, the J gene TRBJ1-6; the match to TRBD1 covers 7 bases. The V segment lost 4 bases and the J segment 10 bases; nucleotides outside the gene matches: 16. This CDR3 is 16 amino acids long. Germline V gene sequence: CDR1 GTSNPN, CDR2 SVGIG (reference sequence). This CDR3 is CAWTNPDREFKSPLHF. The CDR3 bases are TGTGCCTGGACAAACCCCGACAGGGAATTCAAATCACCCCTCCACTTT.

This chain uses TRBV9 with TRBJ2-2, with 9 bases that match TRBD2. V lost 0 bases, J lost 5 bases, and 2 bases stayed unmatched. This CDR3 spans 15 amino acids. CDR1 is SGDLS and CDR2 is YYNGEE in the germline V gene. The CDR3 nucleotides read TGTGCCAGCAGCGTAGCAGCGGGGGGAACCGGGGAGCTGTTTTTT. Translation gives CASSVAAGGTGELFF.

The chain combines TRBV11-2 with TRBJ2-7; the D gene is possibly TRBD2 (6 bases). V was pared by 2 bases and J by 5 bases, with 19 bases between. There are 16 residues in the CDR3. Germline V CDR1 and CDR2: SGHAT, FQNNGV. The CDR3 coding sequence is TGTGCCAGCAGCTTAACCCCCCTTGGGGGGTTCCACGAGCAGTACTTC. It translates to CASSLTPLGGFHEQYF. The entire variable domain, with the rest obtained from reference TRBV11-2 and TRBJ2-7, is as follows: EAGVAQSPRYKIIEKRQSVAFWCNPISGHATLYWYQQILGQGPKLLIQFQNNGVVDDSQLPKDRFSAERLKGVDSTLKIQPAKLEDSAVYLCASSLTPLGGFHEQYFGPGTRLTVT.

This chain connects TRBV28 to TRBJ1-1; tentatively, D is TRBD1 (5 bases). V was trimmed by 5 bases and J by 4 bases, leaving 17 bases between them. Germline V gene data show CDR1 as MDHEN and CDR2 as SYDVKM. The CDR3 extends over 15 amino acids. The CDR3 DNA reads as TGTGCCAGCAGTCTCGCGGGGCGTTCCGGCACTGAAGCTTTCTTT. It yields the protein CASSLAGRSGTEAFF.

The chain is built from TRBV6-2 or TRBV6-3 and TRBJ1-5; weak D call: TRBD1 (5 bases). The germline V gene has CDR1 MNHEY and CDR2 SVGEGT. The CDR3 is 19 residues long. Trimming pared 2 bases from V and 0 bases from J, leaving 20 bases between. This chain's CDR3 is CASSYKGKGTLYSNQPQHF. The CDR3 nucleotides are TGTGCCAGCAGTTACAAGGGGAAGGGAACACTTTATAGCAATCAGCCCCAGCATTTT.

This clone was counted between two and nine times. The chain joins TRBV28 to TRBJ1-4; D is uncertain. Germline-derived CDR1 and CDR2 are MDHEN and SYDVKM. Trimming stripped 1 base from V and 1 base from J, with 7 bases between. The CDR3 length is 15 residues. The CDR3 spells CASSLSRGTNEKLFF. CDR3 nucleotide sequence: TGTGCCAGCAGTTTATCCCGGGGAACTAATGAAAAACTGTTTTTT.

This clone was counted a single time. This chain uses TRBV3-1 (or the pseudogene TRBV3-2) with TRBJ2-3; D is possibly TRBD2 (5 bases). The CDR3 runs to 15 residues. Germline CDR1 LGHDT, CDR2 YNNKEL (reference sequence). Trimming shortened V by 1 base and J by 6 bases, and 14 bases separated the two germline ends. In nucleotides, the CDR3 is TGTGCCAGCAGCCAAGGGTCACGGGGTATGGATACGCAGTATTTT. The encoded protein is CASSQGSRGMDTQYF.

This sequence joins TRBV7-2 and TRBJ2-1; D is perhaps TRBD2 (6 bases). The CDR3 extends over 15 amino acids. The ends were cut back, 4 bases at V and 6 bases at J, with 16 bases in the middle. Germline values: CDR1 SGHTA, CDR2 FQGNSA. DNA for the CDR3: TGTGCCAGCAGCTCCTCACTAGGGACTTCCAATGAGCAGTTCTTC. It specifies CASSSSLGTSNEQFF. The full variable domain, in which reference TRBV7-2 and TRBJ2-1 provide the parts outside the CDR3, is GAGVSQSPSNKVTEKGKDVELRCDPISGHTALYWYRQSLGQGLEFLIYFQGNSAPDKSGLPSDRFSAERTGGSVSTLTIQRTQQEDSAVYLCASSSSLGTSNEQFFGPGTRLTVL.

The genes are TRBV28 and TRBJ2-2; 11 bases agree with TRBD2. The CDR3 contains 16 residues. Germline CDR1 is MDHEN and CDR2 is SYDVKM. With V trimmed by 8 bases and J by 2 bases, 7 bases remained unmatched. The CDR3 DNA reads as TGTGCCAGCGAAACTAGCGGGAGAGCAAACACCGGGGAGCTGTTTTTT. Its translation: CASETSGRANTGELFF.

This chain joins TRBV19 and TRBJ2-7, with a tentative D call TRBD1 (6 bases). With 4 bases removed from V and 4 bases from J, the gap between germline ends came to 11 bases. This CDR3 is built from 13 residues. CDR1 and CDR2 from the germline V gene are LNHDA and SQIVND (reference sequence). As DNA, the CDR3 is TGTGCCAGTAGTAAACAGGGTCCTTACGAGCAGTACTTC. This encodes CASSKQGPYEQYF.

The J gene is TRBJ1-6, the V gene TRBV6-5; tentative D call: TRBD1 (5 bases). Germline V lookup: CDR1 MNHEY, CDR2 SVGAGI. This CDR3 is built from 12 residues. Deletions cut 10 bases from V and 7 bases from J, with 11 bases between. The CDR3 DNA reads TGTGCCACGGCACAGGTAAATTCACCCCTCCACTTT. Protein product: CATAQVNSPLHF.

The rearrangement joins TRBV5-6 to TRBJ1-5; maybe TRBD1 (6 bases). The CDR3 runs to 17 residues. CDR1 and CDR2 (germline): SGHDT, YYEEEE. V lost 3 bases and J 7 bases, leaving 23 bases between the germline ends. The CDR3 is CASSSGVGRGSHQPQHF. Written as DNA, the CDR3 is TGTGCCAGCAGCTCTGGAGTTGGCAGGGGCTCGCACCAGCCCCAGCATTTT.

This clone was picked up one time. J is TRBJ1-1 and V is TRBV10-2; tentatively, D is TRBD1 (5 bases). Germline V lookup: CDR1 WSHSY, CDR2 SAAADI. The CDR3 runs to 13 residues. V was trimmed by 3 bases and J by 3 bases, leaving 8 bases between them. DNA of the CDR3: TGCGCCAGCAGTGAAACGGGGGACACTGAAGCTTTCTTT. Translated, it gives CASSETGDTEAFF.

V and J are TRBV4-3 and TRBJ1-5; no clear D gene. The V end lost 1 base, the J end lost 3 bases, and 10 bases lay between the germline ends. The CDR3 has 15 amino acids. Germline loops: CDR1 LGHNA, CDR2 YSLEER. CDR3 DNA: TGCGCCAGCAGCCAAGGTCGGTCCGCCAATCAGCCCCAGCATTTT. It codes for CASSQGRSANQPQHF.

The chain employs TRBV2 and TRBJ1-5, with D possibly being TRBD1 (6 bases). The germline CDR1 and CDR2 sequences are SNHLY and FYNNEI. The ends were cut back, 4 bases at V and 6 bases at J, with 10 bases in the middle. The CDR3 is 13 residues long. CDR3 sequence: CASSADRTQPQHF. CDR3 DNA sequence: TGTGCCAGCAGTGCCGACAGGACTCAGCCCCAGCATTTT.

This sequence joins TRBV5-1 and TRBJ1-2; TRBD1 matches at 9 bases. Germline V gene data show CDR1 as SGHRS and CDR2 as YFSETQ. V trimming: 3 bases; J trimming: 8 bases; junction bases outside the gene matches: 14. The CDR3 runs to 16 residues. The CDR3 loop reads CASSSPGQGLLWGYTF. The CDR3 bases are TGCGCCAGCAGCTCCCCGGGACAGGGTTTACTGTGGGGCTACACCTTC.